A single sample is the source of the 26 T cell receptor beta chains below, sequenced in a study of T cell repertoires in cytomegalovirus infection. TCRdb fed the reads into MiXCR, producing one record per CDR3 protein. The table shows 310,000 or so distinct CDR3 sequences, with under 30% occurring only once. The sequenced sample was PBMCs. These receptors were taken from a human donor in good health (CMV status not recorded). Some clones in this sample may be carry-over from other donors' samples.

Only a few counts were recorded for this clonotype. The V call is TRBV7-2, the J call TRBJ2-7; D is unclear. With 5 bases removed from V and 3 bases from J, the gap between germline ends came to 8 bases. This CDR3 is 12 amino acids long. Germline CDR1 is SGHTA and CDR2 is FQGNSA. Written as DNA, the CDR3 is TGTGCCAGCAGCACCGGGTTCTACGAGCAGTACTTC. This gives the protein CASSTGFYEQYF.

The CDR3, as DNA: TGTGCCAGCAGCCGCGCAACCAGCACAGATACGCAGTATTTT. It codes for CASSRATSTDTQYF. The chain links TRBV6-6 to TRBJ2-3; D remains ambiguous. V gave up 6 bases and J gave up 0 bases, with 10 bases separating them. The CDR3 consists of 14 residues. Germline V gene sequence: CDR1 MNHNY, CDR2 SVGAGI (reference sequence).

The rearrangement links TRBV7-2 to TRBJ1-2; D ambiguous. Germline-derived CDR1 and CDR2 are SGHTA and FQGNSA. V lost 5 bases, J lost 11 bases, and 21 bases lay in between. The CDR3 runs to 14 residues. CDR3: CASSGQPLIMGYTF. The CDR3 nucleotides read TGTGCCAGCAGCGGGCAACCCCTCATTATGGGGTACACCTTC. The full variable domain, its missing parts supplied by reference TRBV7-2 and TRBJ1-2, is GAGVSQSPSNKVTEKGKDVELRCDPISGHTALYWYRQSLGQGLEFLIYFQGNSAPDKSGLPSDRFSAERTGGSVSTLTIQRTQQEDSAVYLCASSGQPLIMGYTFGSGTRLTVV.

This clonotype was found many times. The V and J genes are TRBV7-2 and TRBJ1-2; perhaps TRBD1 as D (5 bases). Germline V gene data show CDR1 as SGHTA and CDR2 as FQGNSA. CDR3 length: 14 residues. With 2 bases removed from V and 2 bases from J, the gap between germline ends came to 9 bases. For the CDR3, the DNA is TGTGCCAGCAGCTTATCGGGGGGGAACTATGGCTACACCTTC. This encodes CASSLSGGNYGYTF.

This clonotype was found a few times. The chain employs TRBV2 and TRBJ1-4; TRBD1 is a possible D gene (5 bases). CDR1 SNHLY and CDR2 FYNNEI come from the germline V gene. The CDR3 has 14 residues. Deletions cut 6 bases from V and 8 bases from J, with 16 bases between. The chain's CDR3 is CASRLEQGSEKLFF. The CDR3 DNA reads TGTGCCAGCAGGCTTGAGCAGGGAAGCGAAAAACTGTTTTTT.

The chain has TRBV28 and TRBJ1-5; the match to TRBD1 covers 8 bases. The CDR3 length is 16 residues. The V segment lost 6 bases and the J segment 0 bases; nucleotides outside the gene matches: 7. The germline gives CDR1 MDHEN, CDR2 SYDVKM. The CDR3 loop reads CASRTQGALSNQPQHF. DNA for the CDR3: TGTGCCAGCAGAACGCAGGGGGCGCTTAGCAATCAGCCCCAGCATTTT.

This CDR3 is CASRRGGTSGGNEQFF. CDR3 in DNA: TGTGCCAGCAGGAGGGGGGGGACTAGCGGGGGTAATGAGCAGTTCTTC. The rearrangement uses TRBV2 and TRBJ2-1, with TRBD2 identical over 14 bases. The junction had 8 bases not matched to a gene; V was cut back by 6 bases and J by 7 bases. The CDR3 totals 16 residues. From germline, CDR1 is SNHLY and CDR2 FYNNEI.

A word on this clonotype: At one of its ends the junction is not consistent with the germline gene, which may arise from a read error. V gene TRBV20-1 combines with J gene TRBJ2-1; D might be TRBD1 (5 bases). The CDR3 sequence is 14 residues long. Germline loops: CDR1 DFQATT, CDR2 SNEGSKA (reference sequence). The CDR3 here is CTATPVAGYNEQFF. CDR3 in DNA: TGCACTGCTACCCCTGTGGCAGGGTACAATGAGCAGTTCTTC.

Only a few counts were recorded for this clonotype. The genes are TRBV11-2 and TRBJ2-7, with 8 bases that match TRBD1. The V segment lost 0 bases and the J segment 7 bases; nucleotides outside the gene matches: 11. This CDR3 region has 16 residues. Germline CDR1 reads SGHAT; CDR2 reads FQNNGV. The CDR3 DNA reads TGTGCCAGCAGCTTAGAATTAGCAGGGGGCGCGAGGGAGCAGTACTTC. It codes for CASSLELAGGAREQYF.

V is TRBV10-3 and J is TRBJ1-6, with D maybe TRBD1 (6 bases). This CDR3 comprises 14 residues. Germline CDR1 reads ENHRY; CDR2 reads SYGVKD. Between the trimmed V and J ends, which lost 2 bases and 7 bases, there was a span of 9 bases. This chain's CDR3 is CAISEGQSNSPLHF. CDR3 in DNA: TGTGCCATCAGTGAGGGACAGTCGAATTCACCCCTCCACTTT.

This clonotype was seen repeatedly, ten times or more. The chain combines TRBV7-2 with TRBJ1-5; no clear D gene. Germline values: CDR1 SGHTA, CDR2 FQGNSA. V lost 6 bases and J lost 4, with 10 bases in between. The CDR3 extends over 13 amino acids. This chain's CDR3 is CASRSDGNQPQHF. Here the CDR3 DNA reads TGTGCCAGCAGATCAGACGGGAATCAGCCCCAGCATTTT.

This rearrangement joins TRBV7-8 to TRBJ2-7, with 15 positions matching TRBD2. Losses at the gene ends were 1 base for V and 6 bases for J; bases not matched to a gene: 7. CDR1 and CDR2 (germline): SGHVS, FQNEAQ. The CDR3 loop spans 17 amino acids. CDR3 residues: CASSLGRTSGRAFEQYF. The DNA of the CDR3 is TGTGCCAGCAGCTTAGGTCGGACTAGCGGGAGGGCTTTCGAGCAGTACTTC.

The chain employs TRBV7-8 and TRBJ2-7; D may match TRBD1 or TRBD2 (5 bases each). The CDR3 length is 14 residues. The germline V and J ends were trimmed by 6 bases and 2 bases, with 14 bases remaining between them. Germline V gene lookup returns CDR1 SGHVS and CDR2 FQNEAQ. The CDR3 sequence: CASSSPGPPYEQYF. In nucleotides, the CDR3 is TGTGCCAGCAGTTCCCCGGGACCCCCCTACGAGCAGTACTTC. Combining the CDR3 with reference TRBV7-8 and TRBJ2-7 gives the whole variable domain GAGVSQSPRYKVAKRGQDVALRCDPISGHVSLFWYQQALGQGPEFLTYFQNEAQLDKSGLPSDRFFAERPEGSVSTLKIQRTQQEDSAVYLCASSSPGPPYEQYFGPGTRLTVT.

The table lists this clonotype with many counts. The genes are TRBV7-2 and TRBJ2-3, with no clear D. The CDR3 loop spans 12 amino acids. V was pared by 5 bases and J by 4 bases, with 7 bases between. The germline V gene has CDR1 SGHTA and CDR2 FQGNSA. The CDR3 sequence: CASSPASDTQYF. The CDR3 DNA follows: TGTGCCAGCAGCCCAGCCTCAGATACGCAGTATTTT.

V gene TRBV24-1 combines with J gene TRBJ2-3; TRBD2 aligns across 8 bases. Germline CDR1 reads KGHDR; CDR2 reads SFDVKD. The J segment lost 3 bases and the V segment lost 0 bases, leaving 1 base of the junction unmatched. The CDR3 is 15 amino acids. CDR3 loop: CATSDLGGRTDTQYF. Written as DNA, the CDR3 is TGTGCCACCAGTGATTTGGGCGGGAGGACAGATACGCAGTATTTT.

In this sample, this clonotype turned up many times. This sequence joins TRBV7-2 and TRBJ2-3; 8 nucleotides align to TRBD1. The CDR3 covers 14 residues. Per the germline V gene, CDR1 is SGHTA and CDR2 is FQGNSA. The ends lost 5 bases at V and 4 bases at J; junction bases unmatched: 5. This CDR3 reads CASSARTGSDTQYF. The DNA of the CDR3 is TGTGCCAGCAGCGCCCGGACAGGGTCAGATACGCAGTATTTT.

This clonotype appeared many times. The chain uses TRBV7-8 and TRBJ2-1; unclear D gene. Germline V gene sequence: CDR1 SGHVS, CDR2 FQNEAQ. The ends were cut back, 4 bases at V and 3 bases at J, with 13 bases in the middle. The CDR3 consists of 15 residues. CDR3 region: CASSSGPLSYNEQFF. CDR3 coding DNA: TGTGCCAGCAGCTCGGGCCCACTCAGCTACAATGAGCAGTTCTTC.

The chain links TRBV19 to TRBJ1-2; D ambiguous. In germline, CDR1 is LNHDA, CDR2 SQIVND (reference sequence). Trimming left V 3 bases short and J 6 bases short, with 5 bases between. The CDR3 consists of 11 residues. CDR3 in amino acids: CASSIFDGYTF. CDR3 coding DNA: TGTGCCAGTAGTATTTTCGATGGCTACACCTTC.

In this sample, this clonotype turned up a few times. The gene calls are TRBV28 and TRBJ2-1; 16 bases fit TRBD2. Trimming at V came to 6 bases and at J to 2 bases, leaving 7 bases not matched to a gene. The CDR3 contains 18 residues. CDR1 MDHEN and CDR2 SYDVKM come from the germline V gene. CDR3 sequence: CASRPGLAGGPPYNEQFF. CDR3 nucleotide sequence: TGTGCCAGCAGGCCGGGACTAGCGGGAGGGCCACCCTACAATGAGCAGTTCTTC.

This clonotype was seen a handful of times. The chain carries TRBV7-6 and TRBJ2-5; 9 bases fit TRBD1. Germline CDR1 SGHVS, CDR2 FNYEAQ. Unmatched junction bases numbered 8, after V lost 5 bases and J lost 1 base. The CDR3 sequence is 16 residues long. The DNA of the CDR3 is TGTGCCAGCAGCCGGAGGACAGGGGCTATCCAAGAGACCCAGTACTTC. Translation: CASSRRTGAIQETQYF.

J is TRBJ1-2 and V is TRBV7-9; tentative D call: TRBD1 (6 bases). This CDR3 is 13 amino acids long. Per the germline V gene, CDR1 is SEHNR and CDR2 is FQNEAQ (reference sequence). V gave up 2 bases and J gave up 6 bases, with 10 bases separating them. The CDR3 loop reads CASSLKGGDGYTF. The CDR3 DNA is TGTGCCAGCAGCTTAAAGGGGGGAGATGGCTACACCTTC.

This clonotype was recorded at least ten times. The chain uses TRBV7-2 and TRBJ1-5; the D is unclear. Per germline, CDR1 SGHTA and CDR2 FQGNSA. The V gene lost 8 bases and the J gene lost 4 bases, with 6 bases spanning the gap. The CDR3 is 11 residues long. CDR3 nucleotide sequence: TGTGCCAGCGGCCAGAATCAGCCCCAGCATTTT. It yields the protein CASGQNQPQHF. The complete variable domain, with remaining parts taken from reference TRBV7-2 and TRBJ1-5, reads GAGVSQSPSNKVTEKGKDVELRCDPISGHTALYWYRQSLGQGLEFLIYFQGNSAPDKSGLPSDRFSAERTGGSVSTLTIQRTQQEDSAVYLCASGQNQPQHFGDGTRLSIL.

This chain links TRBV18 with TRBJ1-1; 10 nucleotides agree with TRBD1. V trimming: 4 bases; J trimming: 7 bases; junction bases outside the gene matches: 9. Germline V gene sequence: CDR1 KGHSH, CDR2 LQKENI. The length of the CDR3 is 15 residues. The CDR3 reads CASSLLDRGGDEAFF. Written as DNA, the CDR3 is TGTGCCAGCTCACTACTGGACAGGGGGGGAGATGAAGCTTTCTTT.

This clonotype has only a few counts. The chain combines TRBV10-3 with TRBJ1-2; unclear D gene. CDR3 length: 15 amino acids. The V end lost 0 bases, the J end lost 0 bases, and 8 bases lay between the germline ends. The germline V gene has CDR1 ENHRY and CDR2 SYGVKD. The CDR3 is CAISESRMANYGYTF. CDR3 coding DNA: TGTGCCATCAGTGAGTCACGCATGGCTAACTATGGCTACACCTTC.

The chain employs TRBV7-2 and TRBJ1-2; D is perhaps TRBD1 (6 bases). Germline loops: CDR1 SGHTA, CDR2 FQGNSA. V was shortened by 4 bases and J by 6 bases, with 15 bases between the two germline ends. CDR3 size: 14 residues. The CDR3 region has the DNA TGTGCCAGCAGCTCCTATGACAGGATAGATGGCTACACCTTC. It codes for CASSSYDRIDGYTF.

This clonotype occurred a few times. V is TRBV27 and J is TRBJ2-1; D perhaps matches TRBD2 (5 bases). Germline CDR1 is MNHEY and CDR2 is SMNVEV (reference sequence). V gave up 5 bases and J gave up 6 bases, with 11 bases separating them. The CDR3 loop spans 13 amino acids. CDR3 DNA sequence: TGTGCCAGCAGTCAAGGACTGCGCAATGAGCAGTTCTTC. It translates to CASSQGLRNEQFF.